This T cell receptor beta chain was found in a study of beta chain features in type 1 diabetes. cDNA synthesis used the whole RNA isolate, giving expressed TCRB sequences. The average output of naive, central memory and regulatory T cell samples was a few million reads. The data were produced by immunoSEQ multiplex PCR, yet TCRdb's version contains in-frame clones alone and is incomplete. The sample has a few hundred thousand clones, approximately 12% seen once. Germline V lookup: CDR1 MNHEY, CDR2 SMNVEV (reference sequence). Trimming took off 6 bases at V and 0 bases at J, with 12 bases between the two ends. This CDR3 is 15 amino acids long. Study results and limitations: Any role of HLA type in TCRB rearrangement remained unresolved here. Short templates might get an advantage during PCR, and this would be equal in patients and controls. Naive, central memory and regulatory TCRB repertoires appeared more similar among patients than healthy donors.

A word on this clone: Its antigen is not known.

The receptor was derived from a young man in good health. The rearrangement links TRBV27 to TRBJ2-4; D is unresolved. The material sequenced was naive CD4+ T cells from blood. The CDR3 region has the DNA TGTGCCAGCAGCCAGGATGGCGTAGCCAAAAACATTCAGTACTTC. Amino acid sequence: CASSQDGVAKNIQYF.